This T cell receptor beta chain was documented in a study of T cell changes during pregnancy in multiple sclerosis (dated by TCRdb to about 2019). The study in broad terms: Changes in the T cell repertoire over the course of pregnancy were examined in this study in women with multiple sclerosis.

Receptor amplification or capture employed the immunoSEQ multiplex PCR assay. In its TCRdb copy, this immuneACCESS table keeps in-frame sequences only and misses some clones. Where compared with another copy, unresolved V genes explain less than half of these, and the others have no known cause. This sample is represented by about 48,000 clones; just over 85% of them were singletons. Roughly 1.2% of the sample goes to the ten largest clones. Its CDR3 holds 13 amino acids, cysteine through phenylalanine. Here the CDR3 DNA is all that survives: 39 bases in frame from base 1. The V and J ends are trimmed by 5 bases and 6 bases, leaving 10 bases between them. CDR1 is given as PRHDT and CDR2 as FYEKMQ, both from the germline V gene (reference sequence). This clone was observed once. No cognate antigen has been identified for it. The sample holds no much larger clone one base away, and base qualities are not on file.

This material consisted of CD4+ T cells from peripheral blood mononuclear cells, taken in the second trimester of pregnancy. The source is a female donor with multiple sclerosis, enrolled in a pregnancy study. Rearrangement joined TRBV13 to TRBJ2-2; the D gene remains uncertain. The sequenced DNA is TGTGCCAGCAGCATCGGTTTCGCCGGGGAGCTGTTTTTT. Protein translation: CASSIGFAGELFF.